The present TCR beta chain was sequenced within a study of breast tumors, draining lymph nodes, adjacent tissues. Notes on the study in general: Luminal-like breast cancer showed significantly higher tumor–nontumor repertoire similarity than basal-like.

Germline V gene data show CDR1 as MNHEY and CDR2 as SMNVEV (reference sequence). The CDR3 loop spans 13 amino acids. V was trimmed by 6 bases and J by 1 base, leaving 9 bases between them. MiXCR, run by TCRdb on the multiplex PCR reads, gives a single entry per CDR3 protein. The profile shows 130,000 or so distinct CDR3 sequences, about 22% of them singletons. Samples came from axillary lymph nodes draining the breast cancer. As concerns this clonotype: Its cognate antigen is unknown.

Sequences were obtained from axillary lymph node tissue. This clonotype was obtained from a female donor with breast cancer. Some clones in this sample may be carry-over from other donors' samples. This sequence joins TRBV27 and TRBJ2-5; D not certain. The CDR3 DNA is TGTGCCAGCAGCTCCCGGGCCCAAGAGACCCAGTACTTC. This translates into CASSSRAQETQYF.